This T cell receptor (beta chain) came from a study of synovial regulatory T cells in juvenile arthritis. This CDR3 contains 12 residues. No DNA is listed. Germline V lookup: CDR1 MNHNY, CDR2 SVGAGI (reference sequence). Only in-frame clones appear in the TCRdb table, and some are missing; sequencing was by immunoSEQ multiplex PCR. The sample includes about 9,600 clones. The chain combines TRBV6-6 with TRBJ1-5. Sequencing was carried out using Treg cells from blood. Subset indicated: remaining (HLA-DR-negative) circulating blood Treg cells. The receptor comes from a donor younger than 30 with juvenile idiopathic arthritis. CDR3 residues: CASSGGNQPQHF.